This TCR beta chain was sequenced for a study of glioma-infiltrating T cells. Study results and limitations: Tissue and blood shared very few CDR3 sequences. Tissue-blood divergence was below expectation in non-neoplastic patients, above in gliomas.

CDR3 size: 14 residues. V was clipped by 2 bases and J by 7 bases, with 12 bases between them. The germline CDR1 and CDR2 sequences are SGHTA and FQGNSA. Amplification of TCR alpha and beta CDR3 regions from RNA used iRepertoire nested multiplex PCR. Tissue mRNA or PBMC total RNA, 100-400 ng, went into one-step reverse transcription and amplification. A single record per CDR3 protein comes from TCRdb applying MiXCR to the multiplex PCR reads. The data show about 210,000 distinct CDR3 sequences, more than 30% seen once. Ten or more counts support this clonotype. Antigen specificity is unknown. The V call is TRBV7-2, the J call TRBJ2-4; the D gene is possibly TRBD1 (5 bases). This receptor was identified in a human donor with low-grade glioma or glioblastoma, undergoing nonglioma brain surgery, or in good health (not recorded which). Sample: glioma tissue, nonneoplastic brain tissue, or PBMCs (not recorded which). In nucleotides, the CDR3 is TGTGCCAGCAGCTTATATGGGGCCGGCAACATTCAGTACTTC. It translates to CASSLYGAGNIQYF.